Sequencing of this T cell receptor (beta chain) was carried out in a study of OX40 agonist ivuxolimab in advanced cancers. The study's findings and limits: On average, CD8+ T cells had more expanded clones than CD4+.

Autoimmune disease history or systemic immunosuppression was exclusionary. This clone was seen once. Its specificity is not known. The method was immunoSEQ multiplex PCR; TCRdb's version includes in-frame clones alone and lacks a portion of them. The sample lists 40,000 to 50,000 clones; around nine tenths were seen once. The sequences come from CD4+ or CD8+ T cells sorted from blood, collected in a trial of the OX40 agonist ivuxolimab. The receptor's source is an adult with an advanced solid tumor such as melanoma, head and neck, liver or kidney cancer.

The CDR3 sequence is CASRISGTGTGELFF. The CDR3 nucleotides read TGCGCCAGCAGAATTAGCGGGACGGGAACCGGGGAGCTGTTTTTT. This rearrangement joins TRBV5-1 to TRBJ2-2; the match to TRBD2 covers 8 bases. The germline CDR1 and CDR2 sequences are SGHRS and YFSETQ. CDR3 length equals 15 residues. V lost 5 bases, J lost 5 bases, and 8 bases stayed unmatched.